These 30 T cell receptor beta chains were sequenced from one sample in a study of OX40 agonist ivuxolimab in advanced cancers. Sequenced by immunoSEQ multiplex PCR; TCRdb stores in-frame clones only, minus some. In the table there are some 90,000 clones, 80% to 95% of which are singletons. Here the sequenced sample was CD4+ or CD8+ T cells sorted from blood, taken in a trial of the OX40 agonist ivuxolimab. The source of these receptors is an adult with an advanced solid tumor such as melanoma, head and neck, liver or kidney cancer.

This chain joins TRBV30 and TRBJ2-1, with TRBD2 identical over 8 bases. J was trimmed by 5 bases and V by 5 bases; bases with no gene match: 8. Germline CDR1 and CDR2: GTSNPN and SVGIG (reference sequence). This CDR3 is 14 amino acids long. The CDR3 DNA reads TGTGCCTGGTACCCGGGACTAGGCAACAATGAGCAGTTCTTC. It codes for CAWYPGLGNNEQFF.

The gene calls are TRBV18 and TRBJ2-7; 8 bases map to TRBD2. Trimming at V came to 3 bases and at J to 5 bases, leaving 6 bases not matched to a gene. CDR1 and CDR2 (germline): KGHSH, LQKENI. This CDR3 contains 14 residues. The chain's CDR3 is CASSPAGGADEQYF. The CDR3, as DNA: TGTGCCAGCTCACCGGCGGGGGGCGCCGACGAGCAGTACTTC.

This clone has just one count. The chain joins TRBV30 to TRBJ2-7; possibly TRBD2 for D (5 bases). CDR3 length: 12 residues. V was clipped by 7 bases and J by 4 bases, with 14 bases between them. Germline assignment: CDR1 GTSNPN and CDR2 SVGIG (reference sequence). The CDR3 DNA reads as TGTGCCTCAAACCACGGCGGGTACGAGCAGTACTTC. Its protein is CASNHGGYEQYF. The full variable domain, completed using reference TRBV30 and TRBJ2-7, is SQTIHQWPATLVQPVGSPLSLECTVEGTSNPNLYWYRQAAGRGLQLLFYSVGIGQISSEVPQNLSASRPQDRQFILSSKKLLLSDSGFYLCASNHGGYEQYFGPGTRLTVT.

CDR3 region: CAIKDTWLGPQHF. The DNA of the CDR3 is TGTGCCATTAAGGACACTTGGCTAGGGCCCCAGCATTTT. The chain couples TRBV10-3 to TRBJ1-5, with D possibly being TRBD1 (5 bases). Trimming removed 9 bases from V and 9 bases from J, with 18 bases in between. The CDR3 loop spans 13 amino acids. Germline loops: CDR1 ENHRY, CDR2 SYGVKD.

This sequence joins TRBV11-2 and TRBJ2-3; no clear D. This CDR3 is 17 amino acids long. The V and J ends lost 5 bases and 2 bases respectively, with 20 bases between them. Germline CDR1 SGHAT, CDR2 FQNNGV. The CDR3 DNA follows: TGTGCCAGCAGCCTCGGTACGGGTGGGCCCTTCACAGATACGCAGTATTTT. Its protein is CASSLGTGGPFTDTQYF.

The CDR3 protein is CASSVAMGSYNEQFF. The CDR3 region has the DNA TGTGCCAGCAGCGTTGCAATGGGCTCCTACAATGAGCAGTTCTTC. The chain joins TRBV9 to TRBJ2-1, with unresolved D. The CDR3 contains 15 residues. Germline V gives CDR1 SGDLS, CDR2 YYNGEE. Trimming pared 2 bases from V and 0 bases from J, leaving 9 bases between. Supplemented by reference TRBV9 and TRBJ2-1, the full variable domain reads DSGVTQTPKHLITATGQRVTLRCSPRSGDLSVYWYQQSLDQGLQFLIQYYNGEERAKGNILERFSAQQFPDLHSELNLSSLELGDSALYFCASSVAMGSYNEQFFGPGTRLTVL.

V gene TRBV19 combines with J gene TRBJ2-7; D may be TRBD2 (6 bases). V was shortened by 2 bases and J by 7 bases, with 15 bases between the two germline ends. CDR3 length: 14 amino acids. Germline V lookup: CDR1 LNHDA, CDR2 SQIVND (reference sequence). The CDR3 sequence is CASSISEGVTEQYF. The CDR3 DNA is TGTGCCAGTAGTATATCGGAGGGAGTTACGGAGCAGTACTTC.

The chain is built from TRBV4-3 and TRBJ1-2; 10 bases are a match to TRBD1. Per the germline V gene, CDR1 is LGHNA and CDR2 is YSLEER. V gave up 4 bases and J gave up 3 bases; unmatched junction bases: 2. CDR3 length: 14 amino acids. The CDR3 region is CASSRDRGDYGYTF. CDR3 DNA sequence: TGCGCCAGCAGCCGGGACAGGGGAGACTATGGCTACACCTTC.

The V gene is TRBV2, the J gene TRBJ1-5, with D unclear. V lost 4 bases, J lost 6 bases, and 10 bases lay in between. From germline, CDR1 is SNHLY and CDR2 FYNNEI. This CDR3 comprises 13 residues. The CDR3 region is CASSGGGFQPQHF. The CDR3 DNA follows: TGTGCCAGCAGTGGAGGAGGGTTTCAGCCCCAGCATTTT. The full variable domain, rest sourced from reference TRBV2 and TRBJ1-5, is EPEVTQTPSHQVTQMGQEVILRCVPISNHLYFYWYRQILGQKVEFLVSFYNNEISEKSEIFDDQFSVERPDGSNFTLKIRSTKLEDSAMYFCASSGGGFQPQHFGDGTRLSIL.

The CDR3 DNA follows: TGTGCCAGTAGTATTGGACAGGGGGCGGCTGGGGCCAACGTCCTGACTTTC. It encodes CASSIGQGAAGANVLTF. The chain links TRBV19 to TRBJ2-6; 11 bases are a match to TRBD1. V lost 3 bases and J lost 2; bases outside the gene matches: 3. This CDR3 spans 17 amino acids. Germline V gene lookup returns CDR1 LNHDA and CDR2 SQIVND (reference sequence).

This clone was detected only once. The chain employs TRBV9 and TRBJ2-5; 13 bases align to TRBD2. Germline-derived CDR1 and CDR2 are SGDLS and YYNGEE. The CDR3 runs to 17 residues. Trimming cost V 3 bases and J 4 bases; bases outside gene matches: 9. CDR3 nucleotide sequence: TGTGCCAGCAGCGCCAACCCCGGGACTAGCGGGATAGAGACCCAGTACTTC. This translates into CASSANPGTSGIETQYF. The whole variable domain, filled in from reference TRBV9 and TRBJ2-5, reads DSGVTQTPKHLITATGQRVTLRCSPRSGDLSVYWYQQSLDQGLQFLIQYYNGEERAKGNILERFSAQQFPDLHSELNLSSLELGDSALYFCASSANPGTSGIETQYFGPGTRLLVL.

V and J are TRBV7-6 and TRBJ2-1; no clear D. Germline V lookup: CDR1 SGHVS, CDR2 FNYEAQ. This CDR3 contains 16 residues. Trimming stripped 4 bases from V and 4 bases from J, with 17 bases between. This CDR3 reads CASSSSGPHGYNEQFF. As DNA, the CDR3 is TGTGCCAGCAGCTCTTCCGGACCCCACGGGTACAATGAGCAGTTCTTC. The variable domain in full, completed from reference TRBV7-6 and TRBJ2-1, reads GAGVSQSPRYKVTKRGQDVALRCDPISGHVSLYWYRQALGQGPEFLTYFNYEAQQDKSGLPNDRFSAERPEGSISTLTIQRTEQRDSAMYRCASSSSGPHGYNEQFFGPGTRLTVL.

This chain uses TRBV19 with TRBJ1-5; 8 bases match TRBD1. V lost 4 bases and J lost 3; bases outside the gene matches: 8. Germline CDR1 is LNHDA and CDR2 is SQIVND (reference sequence). This CDR3 has 16 residues. The CDR3 spells CASSTGQGSINQPQHF. In nucleotides, the CDR3 is TGTGCCAGTAGTACAGGACAGGGATCAATCAATCAGCCCCAGCATTTT.

The chain joins TRBV5-1 to TRBJ2-5; the match to TRBD2 covers 9 bases. Per the germline V gene, CDR1 is SGHRS and CDR2 is YFSETQ. The CDR3 has 14 residues. V dropped 0 bases and J dropped 5; count of bases not matched to a gene: 2. DNA for the CDR3: TGCGCCAGCAGCTTGGTAGCGGGAGAGGAGACCCAGTACTTC. It is translated as CASSLVAGEETQYF. The variable domain in full, with the rest retrieved from reference TRBV5-1 and TRBJ2-5, is KAGVTQTPRYLIKTRGQQVTLSCSPISGHRSVSWYQQTPGQGLQFLFEYFSETQRNKGNFPGRFSGRQFSNSRSEMNVSTLELGDSALYLCASSLVAGEETQYFGPGTRLLVL.

This chain connects TRBV30 to TRBJ2-4; D might be TRBD1 (6 bases). V was trimmed by 2 bases and J by 12 bases, leaving 14 bases between them. This CDR3 spans 12 amino acids. Germline lookup yields CDR1 GTSNPN and CDR2 SVGIG (reference sequence). The CDR3 spells CAWSTPGQRQYF. CDR3 sequence (DNA): TGTGCCTGGAGTACCCCAGGACAGCGTCAGTACTTC.

The rearrangement joins TRBV5-4 to TRBJ2-1; D call uncertain. The germline CDR1 and CDR2 sequences are SGHNT and YYREEE (reference sequence). V was clipped by 1 base and J by 5 bases, with 7 bases between them. The CDR3 sequence is 13 residues long. The CDR3 is CASSLWVNNEQFF. In DNA form, the CDR3 reads TGTGCCAGCAGCTTGTGGGTCAACAATGAGCAGTTCTTC.

The V gene is TRBV7-9, the J gene TRBJ2-5; D might be TRBD1 (6 bases). Germline V gene sequence: CDR1 SEHNR, CDR2 FQNEAQ (reference sequence). V lost 2 bases and J 5 bases, leaving 15 bases between the germline ends. The CDR3 runs to 15 residues. For the CDR3, the DNA is TGTGCCAGCAGCTTAATGGGGGCGCAGGGGGAGACCCAGTACTTC. Its protein is CASSLMGAQGETQYF.

The rearrangement links TRBV18 to TRBJ2-1; tentative D call: TRBD2 (5 bases). The CDR3 contains 15 residues. Germline lookup yields CDR1 KGHSH and CDR2 LQKENI. With 3 bases removed from V and 5 bases from J, the gap between germline ends came to 14 bases. The CDR3 DNA sequence: TGTGCCAGCTCACCGGCTGAGGGCGGAAACAATGAGCAGTTCTTC. Translating gives CASSPAEGGNNEQFF.

This chain connects TRBV6-6 to TRBJ1-4; 7 bases line up with TRBD1. Germline CDR1 MNHNY, CDR2 SVGAGI (reference sequence). Losses at the gene ends were 6 bases for V and 6 bases for J; bases not matched to a gene: 10. The CDR3 covers 15 residues. Here the CDR3 DNA reads TGTGCCAGCAGACAAACAGGGGCCGGGTATGAAAAACTGTTTTTT. Its protein is CASRQTGAGYEKLFF.

The rearrangement uses TRBV7-9 and TRBJ2-5, with a tentative D call TRBD2 (6 bases). The V gene's germline CDR1 is SEHNR and CDR2 FQNEAQ (reference sequence). The CDR3 covers 14 residues. Trimming stripped 3 bases from V and 2 bases from J, with 10 bases between. The CDR3 protein is CASSFSRGQETQYF. CDR3 nucleotide sequence: TGTGCCAGCAGCTTCTCCCGGGGGCAAGAGACCCAGTACTTC.

J is TRBJ2-7 and V is TRBV28, with D possibly TRBD2 on 7 matching bases. V lost 5 bases and J 2 bases, leaving 19 bases between the germline ends. CDR3 size: 16 residues. CDR1 is MDHEN and CDR2 is SYDVKM in the germline V gene. As DNA, the CDR3 is TGTGCCAGCAGTCCCTTCCCGGGGGCGGGAGCCTACGAGCAGTACTTC. It translates to CASSPFPGAGAYEQYF.

The rearrangement joins TRBV18 to TRBJ2-1, with TRBD2 matching 9 bases. Per germline, CDR1 KGHSH and CDR2 LQKENI. CDR3 length: 15 residues. Germline trimming cut 3 bases from V and 10 bases from J; bases unmatched to any gene: 10. The CDR3 coding sequence is TGTGCCAGCTCACCTAGCGGGAGTCTCAATGACGAGCAGTTCTTC. Its protein is CASSPSGSLNDEQFF. Based on the CDR3 plus reference TRBV18 and TRBJ2-1, the full variable domain is NAGVMQNPRHLVRRRGQEARLRCSPMKGHSHVYWYRQLPEEGLKFMVYLQKENIIDESGMPKERFSAEFPKEGPSILRIQQVVRGDSAAYFCASSPSGSLNDEQFFGPGTRLTVL.

J is TRBJ2-2 and V is TRBV7-6; D unclear. V lost 4 bases to trimming and J lost 3 bases, with 9 bases between them. This CDR3 has 14 amino acids. Germline assignment: CDR1 SGHVS and CDR2 FNYEAQ. The CDR3 nucleotides read TGTGCCAGCAGCTCCCGGGCGGACACCGGGGAGCTGTTTTTT. This gives the protein CASSSRADTGELFF.

Comment on this clone: In the same sample, other DNA sequences code for this CDR3. CDR3 sequence: CASSLTGAGNTIYF. In DNA, the CDR3 is TGCGCCAGCAGCTTGACAGGGGCTGGAAACACCATATATTTT. The genes are TRBV5-1 and TRBJ1-3; 7 bases fit TRBD1. The length of the CDR3 is 14 residues. Losses at the gene ends were 1 base for V and 2 bases for J; bases not matched to a gene: 0. Germline loops: CDR1 SGHRS, CDR2 YFSETQ.

About this clone: A read error may produce the germline difference seen at one junction end. The V and J genes are TRBV2 and TRBJ2-7; D is possibly TRBD1 or TRBD2 (5 bases each). There are 13 residues in the CDR3. Germline V lookup: CDR1 SNHLY, CDR2 FYNNEI. The CDR3 sequence: CASNEARGAEQYF. The DNA of the CDR3 is TGTGCCAGCAATGAAGCACGAGGGGCCGAGCAGTACTTC.

V gene TRBV19 combines with J gene TRBJ2-7; 10 bases are shared with TRBD2. Germline assignment: CDR1 LNHDA and CDR2 SQIVND (reference sequence). Germline trimming cut 6 bases from V and 2 bases from J; bases unmatched to any gene: 1. The CDR3 is 13 amino acids. The CDR3 bases are TGTGCCAGTAGACTAGCGGGGACCTACGAGCAGTACTTC. Its protein product is CASRLAGTYEQYF. The entire variable domain, with the rest obtained from reference TRBV19 and TRBJ2-7, is as follows: DGGITQSPKYLFRKEGQNVTLSCEQNLNHDAMYWYRQDPGQGLRLIYYSQIVNDFQKGDIAEGYSVSREKKESFPLTVTSAQKNPTAFYLCASRLAGTYEQYFGPGTRLTVT.

The rearrangement joins TRBV11-2 to TRBJ2-5; D unclear. Germline V gives CDR1 SGHAT, CDR2 FQNNGV. The germline V and J ends were trimmed by 1 base and 7 bases, with 10 bases remaining between them. The CDR3 totals 13 residues. CDR3 loop: CASSLGGMGTQYF. The CDR3, as DNA: TGTGCCAGCAGCTTAGGGGGAATGGGGACCCAGTACTTC.

Comment on this clone: The sample carries other DNA sequences with the same CDR3. The V gene is TRBV19, the J gene TRBJ2-2, with D possibly matching TRBD1 (6 bases). The V and J ends lost 5 bases and 5 bases respectively, with 12 bases between them. This CDR3 has 14 residues. Germline V gene sequence: CDR1 LNHDA, CDR2 SQIVND (reference sequence). CDR3 in DNA: TGTGCCAGTAGTTTCTTTCAGGGGACCGGGGAGCTGTTTTTT. Amino acid sequence: CASSFFQGTGELFF. The full variable domain, in which reference TRBV19 and TRBJ2-2 provide the parts outside the CDR3, is DGGITQSPKYLFRKEGQNVTLSCEQNLNHDAMYWYRQDPGQGLRLIYYSQIVNDFQKGDIAEGYSVSREKKESFPLTVTSAQKNPTAFYLCASSFFQGTGELFFGEGSRLTVL.

This chain joins TRBV27 and TRBJ2-3; TRBD2 matches at 8 bases. V lost 5 bases to trimming and J lost 2 bases; unmatched junction nucleotides: 15. Per the germline V gene, CDR1 is MNHEY and CDR2 is SMNVEV (reference sequence). The CDR3 has 18 residues. CDR3 residues: CASSPGRGLGFYTDTQYF. The CDR3 DNA sequence: TGTGCCAGCAGTCCAGGAAGGGGACTAGGGTTTTACACAGATACGCAGTATTTT.

This clone showed up just a few times. This rearrangement joins TRBV5-1 to TRBJ2-3; D may match TRBD1 or TRBD2 (5 bases each). Trimming removed 0 bases at V and 2 bases at J, with 10 bases between. CDR3 length: 15 residues. Germline CDR1 and CDR2: SGHRS and YFSETQ. CDR3 sequence (DNA): TGCGCCAGCAGCTTGGGGGGACCCAACACAGATACGCAGTATTTT. It specifies CASSLGGPNTDTQYF.